This T cell receptor beta chain is drawn from a study of cytomegalovirus exposure and HLA in healthy donors. Study-level points and caveats: It was confirmed in vitro that a few of the CMV-associated chains were specific for CMV antigens.

V was trimmed by 5 bases and J by 0 bases, leaving 15 bases between them. This CDR3 has 15 amino acids. Germline CDR1 is SGHRS and CDR2 is YFSETQ. Only in-frame clones appear in the TCRdb table, and some are missing; sequencing was by immunoSEQ multiplex PCR. The sample includes 140,000 to 150,000 clones, roughly 89% of them seen just once. In this sample, this clone turned up a few times. Its specificity is not known. The material sequenced was PBMCs. V and J are TRBV5-1 and TRBJ2-7, with D perhaps TRBD1 (6 bases). The sequence was collected from a man between 18 and 29 years old in good health and CMV-seropositive. CDR3: CASSLGTPSSYEQYF. CDR3 DNA: TGCGCCAGCAGTCTGGGGACACCGAGCTCCTACGAGCAGTACTTC.